Listed here is a single T cell receptor (beta chain). These data belong to a study of Ad26.COV2.S vaccination and SARS-CoV-2 variants. The V gene's germline CDR1 is MNHEY and CDR2 SMNVEV (reference sequence). The V segment lost 4 bases and the J segment 3 bases; nucleotides outside the gene matches: 4. The CDR3 totals 14 residues. Produced via immunoSEQ multiplex PCR; TCRdb's table is partial and in-frame only. The sample has about 350,000 clones, 88% seen once. The treatment here: approximately 18 received Ad26.COV2.S at low or high dose, single or two shots; about 5 received placebo; per-sample allocation not given. Day 63 after the first injection of vaccine or placebo was the sampling time. Donation was by an adult aged 18-55 years who was in Boston.

The V call is TRBV27, the J call TRBJ1-2, with 8 bases fitting TRBD1. The TCR sequence derives from a person aged 18 to 59 who received the Ad26.COV2.S COVID-19 vaccine or a placebo. The sample in question was peripheral blood, obtained in a trial of Ad26.COV2.S vaccine versus placebo. The CDR3, as DNA: TGTGCCAGCAGTTCCGCAGGGGGCGACTATGGCTACACCTTC. It specifies CASSSAGGDYGYTF.